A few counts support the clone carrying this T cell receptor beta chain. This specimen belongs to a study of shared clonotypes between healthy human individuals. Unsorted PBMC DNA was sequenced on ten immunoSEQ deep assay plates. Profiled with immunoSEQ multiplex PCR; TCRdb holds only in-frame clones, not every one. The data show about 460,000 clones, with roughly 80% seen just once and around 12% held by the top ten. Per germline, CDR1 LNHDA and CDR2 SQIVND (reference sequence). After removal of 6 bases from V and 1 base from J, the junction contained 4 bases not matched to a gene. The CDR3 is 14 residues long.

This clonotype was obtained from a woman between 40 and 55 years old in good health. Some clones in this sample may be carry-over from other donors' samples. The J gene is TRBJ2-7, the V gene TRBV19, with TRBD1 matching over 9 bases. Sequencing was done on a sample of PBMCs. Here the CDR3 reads CASRSGTGSYEQYF. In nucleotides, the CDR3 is TGTGCCAGTAGATCCGGGACAGGGTCCTACGAGCAGTACTTC.